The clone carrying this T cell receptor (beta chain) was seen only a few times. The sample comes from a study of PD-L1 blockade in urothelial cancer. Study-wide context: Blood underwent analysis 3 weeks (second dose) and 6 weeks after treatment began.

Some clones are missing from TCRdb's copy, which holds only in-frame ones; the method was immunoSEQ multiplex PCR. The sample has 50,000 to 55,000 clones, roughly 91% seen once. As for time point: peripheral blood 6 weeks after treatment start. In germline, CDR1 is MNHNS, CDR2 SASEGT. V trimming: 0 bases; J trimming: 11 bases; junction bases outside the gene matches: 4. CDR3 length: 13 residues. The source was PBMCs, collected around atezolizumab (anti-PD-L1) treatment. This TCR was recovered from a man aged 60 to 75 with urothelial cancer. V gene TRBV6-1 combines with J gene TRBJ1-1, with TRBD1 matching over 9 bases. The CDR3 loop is CASSEARTGAAFF. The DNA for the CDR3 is TGTGCCAGCAGTGAAGCGAGGACAGGGGCTGCTTTCTTT.